This T cell receptor beta chain stems from a study of T cell clonality in common variable immunodeficiency. V shed 6 bases and J 4 bases; nucleotides not matched to a gene: 6. Germline CDR1 MNHEY, CDR2 SVGEGT. This CDR3 comprises 15 residues. This clone was counted between two and nine times. Its antigen remains unknown. The read finishes 3 residues shy of the CDR3 end, and the germline J gene is used to complete it. Here immunoSEQ multiplex PCR was the method, and the copy in TCRdb shows in-frame clones only, minus some. Recorded here are around 30,000 clones, none singletons. Whole-study results and caveats: Reportedly, TCR beta sequences from common variable immunodeficiency showed fewer deletions and N-nucleotide insertions.

This receptor was identified in a human donor with common variable immunodeficiency. The chain links TRBV6-2 or TRBV6-3 to TRBJ2-7; 13 bases match TRBD2. The sequencing sample was made of peripheral blood mononuclear cells. The CDR3 is CASSRLAGGVYEQYF. The CDR3 DNA, read in part, is TGTGCCAGCAGCAGACTAGCGGGGGGAGTGTACGAG.